This T cell receptor (beta chain) was captured in a study of cytomegalovirus exposure and HLA in healthy donors. The donors were part of the 120-subject validation cohort, which stood apart from the approximately 640-subject first cohort. The CDR3 covers 11 residues. V was clipped by 4 bases and J by 4 bases, with 7 bases between them. Germline V gene lookup returns CDR1 GTSNPN and CDR2 SVGIG (reference sequence). Overall study findings and caveats: According to a later analysis, TCR clusters from the first cohort tended to co-occur in the 120 or so validation repertoires. The authors enumerated under 200 TCR beta chains as linked to cytomegalovirus. Confirmation in vitro established that a few CMV-associated chains were specific for CMV antigens.

On this clone itself: Its matching antigen is unknown.

Measured with immunoSEQ multiplex PCR; TCRdb has only the in-frame clones, and not every one. The sample comprises hundreds of thousands of clones, roughly 87% of which are singletons, and approximately 12% rests with the top ten. Material for sequencing was PBMCs. The J gene is TRBJ2-5, the V gene TRBV30; D may be TRBD2 (5 bases). The clonotype comes from a young man in good health and CMV-seropositive. The CDR3 DNA follows: TGTGCCTGGACCGGAGGAGAGACCCAGTACTTC. As protein: CAWTGGETQYF.